Included here is one T cell receptor beta chain sequence, with context. The antigen remains undetermined. The CDR3 has 13 residues. Germline V gives CDR1 SGHDT, CDR2 YYEEEE. V dropped 5 bases and J dropped 1 base, with 8 bases sitting between them. The study ran its PCR with 60 Vbeta and 13 Jbeta primers. Libraries were prepared by immunoSEQ multiplex PCR; TCRdb keeps only in-frame clonotypes and omits some of them. Counted here are about 120,000 clones, roughly three fifths occurring once; the ten biggest clones make up 8% to 10%. The source of the sample is a study of cytomegalovirus exposure and HLA in healthy donors. This cohort consisted of healthy bone marrow donors. Study conclusions and caveats: Listed as cytomegalovirus-associated were more than 150 TCR beta chains. Cytomegalovirus status was reportedly diagnosed by the classifier with high specificity and sensitivity. Differences between HLA loci emerged in a later analysis of TCR association rates, with DRB1 most and HLA-C fewest.

The sequence derives from a man aged 35 to 55 in good health and CMV-seropositive. The gene calls are TRBV5-6 and TRBJ2-3; D perhaps matches TRBD1 (5 bases). The sequencing input was PBMCs. CDR3 residues: CASSPTGTDTQYF. The CDR3 DNA follows: TGTGCCAGCAGTCCGACAGGCACAGATACGCAGTATTTT.